These 13 T cell receptor beta chains share one sample of origin, sequenced in a study of regulatory T cells in long-lasting Graves disease. For TCR beta, libraries came from iRepertoire HTBI primers and Arm-PCR of CDR3 regions. Using its own MiXCR run on the multiplex PCR reads, TCRdb lists one record per CDR3 protein. The sample has hundreds of thousands of distinct CDR3 sequences; roughly 15% are singletons. This sample's time point: newly diagnosed GD, antithyroid drugs for less than 3 months. TCR sequences were obtained from RNA taken from PBMCs. The sample also formed part of further work on T cells in Graves' hyperthyroidism and ophthalmopathy.

Sequences were derived from peripheral blood mononuclear cells (PBMCs), sampled at new diagnosis, from a patient treated with antithyroid drugs. These receptors were taken from a woman in her 30s with Graves disease.

The chain uses TRBV27 and TRBJ1-5; D not certain. The CDR3 loop spans 15 amino acids. V lost 5 bases to trimming and J lost 5 bases, with 16 bases between them. CDR1 and CDR2 from the germline V gene are MNHEY and SMNVEV (reference sequence). The CDR3 is CASSPTLDIYQPQHF. CDR3 in DNA: TGTGCCAGCAGTCCGACGCTCGACATCTATCAGCCCCAGCATTTT.

Regarding this clonotype: This likely stems from a read error, as it lies one base from a far larger clone. The rearrangement uses TRBV3-1 and TRBJ2-1; 9 bases line up with TRBD2. CDR1 is LGHDT, CDR2 YNNKEL, per germline (reference sequence). The CDR3 contains 14 residues. The CDR3 nucleotides are TGTGCCAGCAGCCTAGCGGGAGTAGGAGAGACCCCGTACTTC. As protein: CASSLAGVGETPYF.

There are many counts of this clonotype. The chain uses TRBV27 and TRBJ2-2; no reliable D call. Germline CDR1 reads MNHEY; CDR2 reads SMNVEV (reference sequence). Trimming removed 2 bases at V and 7 bases at J, with 23 bases between. CDR3 length equals 18 residues. The CDR3 sequence: CASSLRAVQLIADGELFF. CDR3 in DNA: TGTGCCAGCAGTTTAAGGGCAGTCCAGCTAATAGCCGACGGGGAGCTGTTTTTT.

There are a few counts of this clonotype. The chain has TRBV20-1 and TRBJ2-1, with 9 bases fitting TRBD2. The germline CDR1 and CDR2 sequences are DFQATT and SNEGSKA (reference sequence). Trimming cost V 8 bases and J 2 bases; bases outside gene matches: 7. This CDR3 has 14 amino acids. CDR3 sequence: CSPTAGGTYNEQFF. The CDR3 DNA reads TGCAGTCCTACCGCGGGAGGGACCTACAATGAGCAGTTCTTC.

The J gene is TRBJ2-1, the V gene TRBV5-1; 7 bases agree with TRBD2. The CDR3 totals 14 residues. V was clipped by 0 bases and J by 10 bases; unmatched bases: 7. Germline lookup yields CDR1 SGHRS and CDR2 YFSETQ. The chain's CDR3 is CASSLVVAGEEQFF. DNA of the CDR3: TGCGCCAGCAGCTTGGTGGTTGCGGGAGAGGAGCAGTTCTTC.

There are many counts of this clonotype. The J gene is TRBJ2-7, the V gene TRBV11-1, with a possible D match to TRBD1 (6 bases). The CDR3 has 12 amino acids. From germline, CDR1 is SGHAT and CDR2 FQDESV (reference sequence). Trimming left V 5 bases short and J 3 bases short, with 8 bases between. The CDR3 DNA is TGTGCCAGCAGCCGGACAGTCTACGAGCAGTACTTC. It codes for CASSRTVYEQYF.

The J gene is TRBJ2-5, the V gene TRBV7-9; 8 bases agree with TRBD2. Germline loops: CDR1 SEHNR, CDR2 FQNEAQ (reference sequence). The CDR3 spans 14 residues. Trimming cost V 5 bases and J 2 bases; bases outside gene matches: 4. The CDR3 protein is CASSRSGVQETQYF. CDR3 coding DNA: TGTGCCAGCAGCCGTAGCGGGGTTCAAGAGACCCAGTACTTC.

This clonotype was recorded at least ten times. This chain joins TRBV20-1 and TRBJ1-4; D not resolved. This CDR3 has 14 amino acids. V was clipped by 6 bases and J by 5 bases, with 16 bases between them. The germline V gene encodes CDR1 DFQATT and CDR2 SNEGSKA (reference sequence). The CDR3 bases are TGCAGTGCCACTCCTAGGCATTCAAATGAAAAACTGTTTTTT. Protein: CSATPRHSNEKLFF.

V usage is TRBV4-2 and J usage is TRBJ2-7; 7 bases map to TRBD2. V lost 1 base, J lost 2 bases, and 5 bases stayed unmatched. Germline CDR1 reads LGHNA; CDR2 reads YNFKEQ. The CDR3 sequence is 15 residues long. Written as DNA, the CDR3 is TGTGCCAGCAGCCAAGCGGTCGCGGGAGCCTACGAGCAGTACTTC. It yields the protein CASSQAVAGAYEQYF.

This clonotype appeared a few times. V is TRBV6-4 and J is TRBJ2-1; 7 bases agree with TRBD2. The length of the CDR3 is 19 residues. V dropped 0 bases and J dropped 2; count of bases not matched to a gene: 13. Germline CDR1 and CDR2: MRHNA and SNTAGT. The CDR3 sequence is CASSDSSGIGGAPYNEQFF. The CDR3 coding sequence is TGTGCCAGCAGTGACTCGAGCGGGATAGGAGGGGCACCCTACAATGAGCAGTTCTTC.

This chain links TRBV6-4 with TRBJ2-6, with TRBD2 matching over 10 bases. With 4 bases clipped from V and 0 bases from J, the junction kept 0 bases outside the gene matches. The CDR3 runs to 16 residues. Germline values: CDR1 MRHNA, CDR2 SNTAGT. CDR3: CASSGTSGSGANVLTF. The DNA for the CDR3 is TGTGCCAGCAGTGGGACTAGCGGCTCTGGGGCCAACGTCCTGACTTTC.

This clonotype was found many times. The chain links TRBV6-1 to TRBJ1-4; possibly TRBD1 for D (6 bases). CDR3 size: 14 residues. Trimming took off 8 bases at V and 4 bases at J, with 14 bases between the two ends. Germline assignment: CDR1 MNHNS and CDR2 SASEGT. The CDR3 region is CASGQPGSNEKLFF. The CDR3 coding sequence is TGTGCCAGCGGACAGCCAGGGAGTAATGAAAAACTGTTTTTT.

The J gene is TRBJ1-2, the V gene TRBV20-1; the D is unclear. Deletions cut 4 bases from V and 5 bases from J, with 8 bases between. Looked up from germline, CDR1 is DFQATT and CDR2 is SNEGSKA (reference sequence). The CDR3 extends over 11 amino acids. The DNA for the CDR3 is TGCAGTGCTACGGCTACGTATGGCTACACCTTC. Translating it yields CSATATYGYTF.